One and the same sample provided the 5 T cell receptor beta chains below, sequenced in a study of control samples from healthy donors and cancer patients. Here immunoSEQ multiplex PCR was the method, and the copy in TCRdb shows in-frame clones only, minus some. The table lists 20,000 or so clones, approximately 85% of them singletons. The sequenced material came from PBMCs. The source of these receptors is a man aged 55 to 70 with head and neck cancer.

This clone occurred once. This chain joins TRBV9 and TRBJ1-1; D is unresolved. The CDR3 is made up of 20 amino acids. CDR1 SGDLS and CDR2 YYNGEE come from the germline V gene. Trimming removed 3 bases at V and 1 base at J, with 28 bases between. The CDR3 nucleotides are TGTGCCAGCAGCGAGGGCCACTCCTCCATCCCAGCCCTACCGAACACTGAAGCTTTCTTT. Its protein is CASSEGHSSIPALPNTEAFF.

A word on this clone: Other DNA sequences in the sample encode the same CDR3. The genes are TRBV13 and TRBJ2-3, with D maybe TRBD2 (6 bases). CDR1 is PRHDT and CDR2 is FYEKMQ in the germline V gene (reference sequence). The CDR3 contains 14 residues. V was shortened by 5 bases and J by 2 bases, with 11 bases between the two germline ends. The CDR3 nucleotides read TGTGCCAGCAGCCCGTGGGACTCCACAGATACGCAGTATTTT. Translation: CASSPWDSTDTQYF. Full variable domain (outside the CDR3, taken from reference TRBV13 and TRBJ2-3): AAGVIQSPRHLIKEKRETATLKCYPIPRHDTVYWYQQGPGQDPQFLISFYEKMQSDKGSIPDRFSAQQFSDYHSELNMSSLELGDSALYFCASSPWDSTDTQYFGPGTRLTVL.

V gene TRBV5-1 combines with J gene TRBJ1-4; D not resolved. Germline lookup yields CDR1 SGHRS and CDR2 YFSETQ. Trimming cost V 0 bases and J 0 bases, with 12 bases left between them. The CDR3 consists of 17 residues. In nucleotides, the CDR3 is TGCGCCAGCAGCTTGGCCACGGGTACCGCAACTAATGAAAAACTGTTTTTT. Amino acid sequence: CASSLATGTATNEKLFF.

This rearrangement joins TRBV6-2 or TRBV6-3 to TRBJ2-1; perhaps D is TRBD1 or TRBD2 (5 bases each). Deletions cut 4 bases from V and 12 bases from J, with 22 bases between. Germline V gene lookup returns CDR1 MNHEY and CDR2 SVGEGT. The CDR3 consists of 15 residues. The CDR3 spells CASSSPRGRGVGQFF. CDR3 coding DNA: TGTGCCAGCAGTTCACCAAGAGGGAGAGGGGTGGGGCAGTTCTTC.

In DNA form, the CDR3 reads TGTGCCAGCAGCCCCGGTCCCGGACATGGCTACACCTTC. It encodes CASSPGPGHGYTF. The rearrangement links TRBV7-3 to TRBJ1-2; the D is unclear. The CDR3 length is 13 residues. The germline gives CDR1 SGHTA, CDR2 FQGTGA. The germline V and J ends were trimmed by 5 bases and 6 bases, with 13 bases remaining between them.